These T cell receptor beta chains were read from a single sample in a study of identical twins. MiXCR, run by TCRdb on the 5' RACE reads, gives a single entry per CDR3 protein. The sample has approximately 530,000 distinct CDR3 sequences; about a fifth are singletons. These data also formed part of another study, on yellow fever vaccine responses in identical twins.

Sequenced input: CD4+ T cells sorted from blood. The receptors shown here come from a woman aged 18-35 years in good health. Each CDR3 is given with its conserved first and last residue. Each record gives: J gene, clone size, V gene, D gene, CDR3 DNA, CDR3 protein. A D gene is named only where the DNA matches it firmly. Expanded clones are given a class, and other clones once, few, many or no size at all.

J gene: TRBJ2-2
clone size: few
V gene: TRBV27
D gene: TRBD2
CDR3 DNA: TGTGCCAGCAGTTTGGGAGGGGTCCTCGGGGAGCTGTTTTTT
CDR3 protein: CASSLGGVLGELFF

J gene: TRBJ1-1
clone size: few
V gene: TRBV15
D gene: .
CDR3 DNA: TGTGCCACCAGCAGAGCAGCCGGGTGGTCCCCGAACACTGAAGCTTTCTTT
CDR3 protein: CATSRAAGWSPNTEAFF

J gene: TRBJ1-1
clone size: .
V gene: TRBV12-3/TRBV12-4
D gene: .
CDR3 DNA: TGTGCCAGCAGTTTACAGGGTGGTTACACTGAAGCTTTCTTT
CDR3 protein: CASSLQGGYTEAFF

J gene: TRBJ2-1
clone size: .
V gene: TRBV20-1
D gene: .
CDR3 DNA: TGCAGTGCTAGTTCCCCCGGGCAGGGCGCCTACAATGAGCAGTTCTTC
CDR3 protein: CSASSPGQGAYNEQFF

J gene: TRBJ2-7
clone size: .
V gene: TRBV6-2/TRBV6-3
D gene: .
CDR3 DNA: TGTGCCAGCAGTTCCCCTCTGGCGAGTGGGCGTGAGCAGTACTTC
CDR3 protein: CASSSPLASGREQYF

J gene: TRBJ2-3
clone size: .
V gene: TRBV20-1
D gene: .
CDR3 DNA: TGCAGTGCCCAACAGTGGGATACGCAGTATTTT
CDR3 protein: CSAQQWDTQYF

J gene: TRBJ2-1
clone size: few
V gene: TRBV12-3/TRBV12-4
D gene: .
CDR3 DNA: TGTGCCAGCACCGTGACAGGAGCCCAGTTCTTC
CDR3 protein: CASTVTGAQFF

J gene: TRBJ2-5
clone size: .
V gene: TRBV9
D gene: .
CDR3 DNA: TGTGCCAGCAGCCGGACTGACGGGGAGACCCAGTACTTC
CDR3 protein: CASSRTDGETQYF

J gene: TRBJ2-4
clone size: few
V gene: TRBV12-3/TRBV12-4
D gene: TRBD2
CDR3 DNA: TGTGCCAGCAGTTTGGTCCGGGGGGGCCAAGCCAAAAACATTCAGTACTTC
CDR3 protein: CASSLVRGGQAKNIQYF

J gene: TRBJ1-1
clone size: .
V gene: TRBV12-3/TRBV12-4
D gene: .
CDR3 DNA: TGTGCCAGCAGTTTAACAATCGCTGAAGCTTTCTTT
CDR3 protein: CASSLTIAEAFF

J gene: TRBJ2-1
clone size: few
V gene: TRBV29-1
D gene: .
CDR3 DNA: TGCAGCGTTGCCCCCTCCGGGGGCAACGAGCAGTTCTTC
CDR3 protein: CSVAPSGGNEQFF

J gene: TRBJ1-2
clone size: .
V gene: TRBV4-1
D gene: TRBD1
CDR3 DNA: TGCGCCAGCAGCCAAGGAATAGCCGGCACAGGGGGGGACTATGGCTACACCTTC
CDR3 protein: CASSQGIAGTGGDYGYTF

J gene: TRBJ2-1
clone size: few
V gene: TRBV29-1
D gene: .
CDR3 DNA: TGCAGCGTTCCCGGACAGCACTCCTACAATGAGCAGTTCTTC
CDR3 protein: CSVPGQHSYNEQFF

J gene: TRBJ1-4
clone size: few
V gene: TRBV6-1
D gene: .
CDR3 DNA: TGTGCCAGCACCCAAAGGGGTGCAACTAATGAAAAACTGTTTTTT
CDR3 protein: CASTQRGATNEKLFF

J gene: TRBJ2-5
clone size: few
V gene: TRBV6-5
D gene: .
CDR3 DNA: TGTGCCAGCAGCTACACCCCAGTCGGGGGAAAGACCCAGTACTTC
CDR3 protein: CASSYTPVGGKTQYF

J gene: TRBJ1-6
clone size: .
V gene: TRBV10-3
D gene: .
CDR3 DNA: TGTGCCATCAGTGAGTCCAAGGACAGTTATTCACCCCTCCACTTT
CDR3 protein: CAISESKDSYSPLHF

J gene: TRBJ2-5
clone size: few
V gene: TRBV9
D gene: .
CDR3 DNA: TGTGCCAGCAGCCCGCTCCTGAGTCGGGTTGTCGAGACCCAGTACTTC
CDR3 protein: CASSPLLSRVVETQYF

J gene: TRBJ2-4
clone size: .
V gene: TRBV24-1
D gene: .
CDR3 DNA: TGTGCCACCAGTGCCGGAGTAGGGACACTAGCCAAAAACATTCAGTACTTC
CDR3 protein: CATSAGVGTLAKNIQYF

J gene: TRBJ1-4
clone size: .
V gene: TRBV12-3/TRBV12-4
D gene: .
CDR3 DNA: TGTGCCAGCAGTTCTAGTGGTGGGATACATGAAAAACTGTTTTTT
CDR3 protein: CASSSSGGIHEKLFF

J gene: TRBJ2-1
clone size: .
V gene: TRBV29-1
D gene: .
CDR3 DNA: TGCAGCGTTTGTTGGCTGACCAATGAGCAGTTCTTC
CDR3 protein: CSVCWLTNEQFF

J gene: TRBJ2-3
clone size: many
V gene: TRBV12-3/TRBV12-4
D gene: TRBD2
CDR3 DNA: TGTGCCAGCAGGCGGACTAGCGGAAACACAGATACGCAGTATTTT
CDR3 protein: CASRRTSGNTDTQYF

J gene: TRBJ1-1
clone size: few
V gene: TRBV5-1
D gene: TRBD1
CDR3 DNA: TGCGCCAGCAGCACCGACAGGGGTCTAATGAACACTGAAGCTTTCTTT
CDR3 protein: CASSTDRGLMNTEAFF

J gene: TRBJ2-5
clone size: few
V gene: TRBV10-3
D gene: .
CDR3 DNA: TGTGCCATCAGTGCTACTGTAGGGGAGACCCAGTACTTC
CDR3 protein: CAISATVGETQYF

J gene: TRBJ2-2
clone size: .
V gene: TRBV7-2
D gene: TRBD2
CDR3 DNA: TGTGCCAGCGCTAGAACTAGCGGGACCGGGGAGCTGTTTTTT
CDR3 protein: CASARTSGTGELFF

J gene: TRBJ1-4
clone size: few
V gene: TRBV20-1
D gene: .
CDR3 DNA: TGCAGTGCTAGAAGGAGGATGAATGAAAAACTGTTTTTT
CDR3 protein: CSARRRMNEKLFF

J gene: TRBJ1-6
clone size: few
V gene: TRBV28
D gene: .
CDR3 DNA: TGTGCCAGCAGTTTAGGGGACCCCGAGGATTCACCCCTCCACTTT
CDR3 protein: CASSLGDPEDSPLHF

J gene: TRBJ2-2
clone size: .
V gene: TRBV4-1
D gene: .
CDR3 DNA: TGCGCCAGCACTGGGGGGGGACAGTTCACCGGGGAGCTGTTTTTT
CDR3 protein: CASTGGGQFTGELFF

J gene: TRBJ1-4
clone size: few
V gene: TRBV2
D gene: .
CDR3 DNA: TGTGCCAGCAGTGCGAGGATCGAAAAACTGTTTTTT
CDR3 protein: CASSARIEKLFF

J gene: TRBJ2-2
clone size: .
V gene: TRBV19
D gene: TRBD2
CDR3 DNA: TGTGCCAGTAGTATCCAGCGGGAGAACACCGGGGAGCTGTTTTTT
CDR3 protein: CASSIQRENTGELFF

J gene: TRBJ2-1
clone size: few
V gene: TRBV7-9
D gene: TRBD2
CDR3 DNA: TGTGCCAGCAGCTTAGGACTAGCGGTGAACAATGAGCAGTTCTTC
CDR3 protein: CASSLGLAVNNEQFF

J gene: TRBJ1-2
clone size: few
V gene: TRBV11-2
D gene: .
CDR3 DNA: TGTGCCAGCAGTCAGCGGGCCTATGGCTACACCTTC
CDR3 protein: CASSQRAYGYTF